These T cell receptor beta chains were read from a single sample in a study of T cells in localized non-small cell lung cancer. Generated by immunoSEQ multiplex PCR, the TCRdb table keeps only in-frame clones and is missing some. The table lists 39,000 or so clones, roughly 83% of them singletons. The specimen was PBMCs, collected before any cancer treatment. These receptors came from a man aged 35 to 69 with stage II lung adenocarcinoma. The conserved cysteine and the conserved F or W are not part of the CDR3 here.

j_gene,v_gene,len,CDR3aa
TRBJ1-6,TRBV30,10,AWADRAAPLH
TRBJ1-5,TRBV5-8,13,ASSLRGASNQPQH
TRBJ2-5,TRBV18,12,ASSPVRTQETQY
TRBJ1-2,TRBV5-5,9,ASSLVSDYT
TRBJ1-1,TRBV5-1,10,ASSSRAAEAF
TRBJ2-7,TRBV6-5,12,ASSYVAGGDEQY
TRBJ1-2,TRBV7-9,14,ASSLAQDSPQYGYT
TRBJ1-1,TRBV19,13,ASSISGGMNTEAF
TRBJ2-7,TRBV28,13,ASSLSGGVPYEQY
TRBJ1-1,TRBV7-9,12,ASLPTGVSSEAF
TRBJ2-5,TRBV28,9,ASSLQETQY
TRBJ2-2,TRBV5-4,13,ASSSPSGSAGELF
TRBJ2-5,TRBV5-1,11,ASSWTGEETQY
TRBJ1-2,TRBV2,13,ASSEDSRGLYGYT
TRBJ1-1,TRBV7-8,11,ASTQQGPVEAF
TRBJ2-1,TRBV5-1,16,ASSGLAGGSSPANEQF
TRBJ2-3,TRBV7-9,13,ASSGGRDRVDTQY
TRBJ2-3,TRBV28,13,ASSTPGTSGRGQY
TRBJ2-5,TRBV19,13,ASSIFRGGEETQY
TRBJ1-1,TRBV11-2,12,ASSLRDRSVRAF
TRBJ2-1,TRBV5-4,14,ASSLEGEGAYNEQF
TRBJ2-2,TRBV7-2,15,ASSGRLAGTNTGELF
TRBJ2-4,TRBV11-2,16,ASSGRDSLSLAKNIQY
TRBJ2-2,TRBV7-2,12,ASRSSVHTGELF
TRBJ1-3,TRBV28,13,ASSSGTASGNTIY
TRBJ2-3,TRBV5-1,12,ASSGSGSVDTQY
TRBJ2-7,TRBV13,13,ASSRYQGISYEQY
TRBJ1-3,TRBV7-2,14,ASSGGGTGSGNTIY